What follows are 28 T cell receptor beta chains derived from one specimen sequenced in a study of T cells in Graves' hyperthyroidism and ophthalmopathy. Amplification targeted TCR beta CDR3 regions from RNA transcripts. First-round RT-PCR targeting the TCR CDR3 was performed with the HTBI primer set. Each CDR3 protein is one row after TCRdb ran MiXCR on the multiplex PCR reads. In the table there are hundreds of thousands of distinct CDR3 sequences, under 15% of which are singletons. Sequencing was performed on blood. The receptors shown here come from a woman aged 30 to 39 with Graves' hyperthyroidism.

The chain is built from TRBV10-1 and TRBJ2-3, with a tentative D call TRBD1 (6 bases). The V and J ends lost 1 base and 5 bases respectively, with 10 bases between them. Germline values: CDR1 WNHNN, CDR2 SYGVQD (reference sequence). The CDR3 spans 14 residues. CDR3 sequence reads: CASSEYRTVDTQYF. The DNA for the CDR3 is TGCGCCAGCAGTGAGTACCGGACAGTAGATACGCAGTATTTT.

The V call is TRBV5-1, the J call TRBJ1-1; 11 nucleotides match TRBD1. This CDR3 has 15 amino acids. Germline CDR1 SGHRS, CDR2 YFSETQ. Losses at the gene ends were 4 bases for V and 0 bases for J; bases not matched to a gene: 2. CDR3: CASSRTGGLNTEAFF. The CDR3 coding sequence is TGCGCCAGCAGCAGGACAGGGGGCTTGAACACTGAAGCTTTCTTT.

This clonotype was seen many times. This sequence joins TRBV28 and TRBJ2-7; TRBD1 aligns across 9 bases. V was clipped by 4 bases and J by 1 base; unmatched bases: 5. The CDR3 has 15 amino acids. The germline V gene has CDR1 MDHEN and CDR2 SYDVKM. The CDR3 sequence: CASSSTGGTSYEQYF. For the CDR3, the DNA is TGTGCCAGCAGTTCCACAGGGGGCACATCCTACGAGCAGTACTTC.

This clonotype was seen ten or more times. V and J are TRBV7-2 and TRBJ2-2, with 9 nucleotides matching TRBD2. Germline trimming cut 10 bases from V and 5 bases from J; bases unmatched to any gene: 5. CDR3 length: 13 amino acids. In germline, CDR1 is SGHTA, CDR2 FQGNSA. CDR3 protein: CATRTSGTGELFF. The CDR3 nucleotides are TGTGCCACGCGTACTAGCGGGACCGGGGAGCTGTTTTTT.

The sample holds a few counts of this clonotype. V gene TRBV27 combines with J gene TRBJ2-1; 8 bases align to TRBD1. The length of the CDR3 is 15 residues. V was pared by 4 bases and J by 3 bases, with 5 bases of the junction left unmatched. The germline CDR1 and CDR2 sequences are MNHEY and SMNVEV (reference sequence). The CDR3 coding sequence is TGTGCCAGCAGTTGGGGGACAGGATACTACAATGAGCAGTTCTTC. Encoded protein: CASSWGTGYYNEQFF.

In this sample, this clonotype turned up many times. The rearrangement joins TRBV28 to TRBJ2-5; D not certain. CDR1 MDHEN and CDR2 SYDVKM come from the germline V gene. The ends were cut back, 5 bases at V and 4 bases at J, with 8 bases in the middle. The CDR3 sequence is 12 residues long. This CDR3 reads CASSSAVETQYF. The CDR3 nucleotides read TGTGCCAGCAGTAGCGCCGTAGAGACCCAGTACTTC.

This clonotype was observed a handful of times. This chain uses TRBV9 with TRBJ1-2, with D hard to call. CDR3 length: 13 residues. Germline CDR1 SGDLS, CDR2 YYNGEE. Between the trimmed V and J ends, which lost 2 bases and 8 bases, there was a span of 13 bases. The CDR3 DNA reads as TGTGCCAGCAGCGTGGATATAACGGGAGGCTACACCTTC. As protein: CASSVDITGGYTF. Variable domain in full (rest from reference TRBV9 and TRBJ1-2): DSGVTQTPKHLITATGQRVTLRCSPRSGDLSVYWYQQSLDQGLQFLIQYYNGEERAKGNILERFSAQQFPDLHSELNLSSLELGDSALYFCASSVDITGGYTFGSGTRLTVV.

Comment on this clonotype: This clone may be a read error of a much larger clone one base away. The chain combines TRBV7-9 with TRBJ2-7, with D tentatively TRBD1 (6 bases). This CDR3 region has 14 residues. Per germline, CDR1 SEHNR and CDR2 FQNEAQ (reference sequence). The CDR3 spells CAVEARGSAYEQCF. In DNA, the CDR3 is TGTGCCGTAGAAGCCAGGGGATCTGCCTACGAGCAGTGCTTC.

The CDR3 sequence is CASSGSGTPGGEQYF. The CDR3, as DNA: TGTGCCAGCAGCGGCTCCGGGACTCCGGGCGGGGAGCAGTACTTC. J is TRBJ2-7 and V is TRBV9, with D possibly being TRBD2 (6 bases). The ends were cut back, 3 bases at V and 7 bases at J, with 20 bases in the middle. Per germline, CDR1 SGDLS and CDR2 YYNGEE. This CDR3 has 15 residues. Variable domain in full (rest from reference TRBV9 and TRBJ2-7): DSGVTQTPKHLITATGQRVTLRCSPRSGDLSVYWYQQSLDQGLQFLIQYYNGEERAKGNILERFSAQQFPDLHSELNLSSLELGDSALYFCASSGSGTPGGEQYFGPGTRLTVT.

At least ten counts were recorded for this clonotype. V gene TRBV28 combines with J gene TRBJ2-3; the D gene is possibly TRBD2 (6 bases). There are 13 residues in the CDR3. Germline values: CDR1 MDHEN, CDR2 SYDVKM. V lost 9 bases and J lost 0, with 10 bases in between. CDR3 in amino acids: CARAGSSTDTQYF. CDR3 sequence (DNA): TGTGCCAGAGCGGGTTCTAGCACAGATACGCAGTATTTT.

This clonotype was counted many times. The V call is TRBV7-9, the J call TRBJ2-1; TRBD2 is a possible D gene (6 bases). The CDR3 covers 16 residues. Between the trimmed V and J ends, which lost 0 bases and 7 bases, there was a span of 16 bases. The germline V gene has CDR1 SEHNR and CDR2 FQNEAQ (reference sequence). The CDR3 sequence: CASSLAEGPLGNEQFF. The CDR3 DNA is TGTGCCAGCAGCTTAGCGGAGGGACCTCTTGGGAATGAGCAGTTCTTC.

V usage is TRBV6-2 or TRBV6-3 and J usage is TRBJ1-1; D is unresolved. The CDR3 length is 14 residues. Trimming removed 2 bases at V and 0 bases at J, with 7 bases between. Germline V gene lookup returns CDR1 MNHEY and CDR2 SVGEGT. This CDR3 is CASSYDRLNTEAFF. CDR3 in DNA: TGTGCCAGCAGTTACGACCGATTGAACACTGAAGCTTTCTTT.

In this sample, this clonotype turned up many times. The chain recombines TRBV9 with TRBJ2-5, with D perhaps TRBD1 or TRBD2 (6 bases each). The V and J ends lost 1 base and 5 bases respectively, with 12 bases between them. The CDR3 loop spans 14 amino acids. Germline loops: CDR1 SGDLS, CDR2 YYNGEE. CDR3 bases: TGTGCCAGCAGCGTAACGGGAGACAGGGAGACCCAGTACTTC. It yields the protein CASSVTGDRETQYF.

The chain carries TRBV25-1 and TRBJ2-7; perhaps D is TRBD1 or TRBD2 (6 bases each). CDR1 MGHDK and CDR2 SYGVNS come from the germline V gene. This CDR3 is built from 16 residues. V was trimmed by 6 bases and J by 2 bases, leaving 20 bases between them. The CDR3, as DNA: TGTGCCAGCAGCGCTCGAGGGGGGAGAGTTACCTACGAGCAGTACTTC. Protein product: CASSARGGRVTYEQYF.

The gene calls are TRBV20-1 and TRBJ2-7; 8 positions agree with TRBD1. From germline, CDR1 is DFQATT and CDR2 SNEGSKA (reference sequence). The trim removed 5 bases at V and 0 bases at J, leaving 12 bases unmatched. There are 16 residues in the CDR3. The DNA of the CDR3 is TGCAGTGCTGCCGGGACAGGCCGTAAGGGCTCCTACGAGCAGTACTTC. Protein product: CSAAGTGRKGSYEQYF.

The chain employs TRBV6-9 and TRBJ1-1; TRBD1 agrees at 12 bases. With 1 base clipped from V and 3 bases from J, the junction kept 6 bases outside the gene matches. CDR1 MNHGY and CDR2 SVAAGI come from the germline V gene. This CDR3 is built from 17 residues. CDR3 in DNA: TGTGCCAGCAGTTATTTCCCGGGACAGGGGGCGGACACTGAAGCTTTCTTT. It specifies CASSYFPGQGADTEAFF.

Turning to this clonotype: This may arise from a read error, as a much more abundant clone is one base away. The V gene is TRBV5-1, the J gene TRBJ2-7; 10 positions match TRBD1. The CDR3 totals 14 residues. CDR1 is SGHRS and CDR2 is YFSETQ in the germline V gene. The CDR3 DNA is TGCGTCAGCAGCGGGACAGGGGCGTCCTACGAGCAGTACTTC. Its protein is CVSSGTGASYEQYF.

This clonotype was detected many times. The rearrangement links TRBV28 to TRBJ2-7; D is ambiguous. V was trimmed by 5 bases and J by 5 bases, leaving 19 bases between them. This CDR3 comprises 15 residues. Per the germline V gene, CDR1 is MDHEN and CDR2 is SYDVKM. CDR3 sequence: CASSPPPPLRDEQYF. The DNA of the CDR3 is TGTGCCAGCAGTCCGCCCCCGCCGTTACGGGACGAGCAGTACTTC. The whole variable domain, remainder taken from reference TRBV28 and TRBJ2-7, is DVKVTQSSRYLVKRTGEKVFLECVQDMDHENMFWYRQDPGLGLRLIYFSYDVKMKEKGDIPEGYSVSREKKERFSLILESASTNQTSMYLCASSPPPPLRDEQYFGPGTRLTVT.

This clonotype was seen a single time. The V gene is TRBV7-6, the J gene TRBJ1-2; tentative D call: TRBD1 (5 bases). Germline V lookup: CDR1 SGHVS, CDR2 FNYEAQ. The V and J ends lost 4 bases and 5 bases respectively, with 11 bases between them. This CDR3 region has 13 residues. In DNA, the CDR3 is TGTGCCAGCAGCTCGCCAGGGATTTATGGCTACACCTTC. Translating it yields CASSSPGIYGYTF.

The chain couples TRBV20-1 to TRBJ2-5, with a possible D match to TRBD1 (6 bases). Germline CDR1 DFQATT, CDR2 SNEGSKA (reference sequence). V was shortened by 5 bases and J by 4 bases, with 14 bases between the two germline ends. This CDR3 is built from 13 residues. CDR3 nucleotides: TGCAGTGCTTCCCAGGGGTTTGGAGAGACCCAGTACTTC. Its protein product is CSASQGFGETQYF.

This clonotype was seen many times. V gene TRBV3-1 combines with J gene TRBJ2-3, with TRBD2 identical over 8 bases. CDR1 LGHDT and CDR2 YNNKEL come from the germline V gene (reference sequence). The junction had 4 bases not matched to a gene; V was cut back by 6 bases and J by 2 bases. This CDR3 contains 14 residues. Written as DNA, the CDR3 is TGTGCCAGCAGTCGGGGACTAGACACAGATACGCAGTATTTT. It encodes CASSRGLDTDTQYF.

This clonotype was counted many times. V gene TRBV18 combines with J gene TRBJ2-7; 7 bases match TRBD1. This CDR3 is built from 15 residues. V lost 3 bases, J lost 2 bases, and 7 bases stayed unmatched. CDR1 is KGHSH and CDR2 is LQKENI in the germline V gene. The CDR3 region is CASSPGDRGTYEQYF. The CDR3 DNA reads as TGTGCCAGCTCACCGGGGGACAGAGGGACCTACGAGCAGTACTTC. Full variable domain (outside the CDR3, taken from reference TRBV18 and TRBJ2-7): NAGVMQNPRHLVRRRGQEARLRCSPMKGHSHVYWYRQLPEEGLKFMVYLQKENIIDESGMPKERFSAEFPKEGPSILRIQQVVRGDSAAYFCASSPGDRGTYEQYFGPGTRLTVT.

This chain joins TRBV20-1 and TRBJ2-2, with D maybe TRBD2 (5 bases). V was trimmed by 6 bases and J by 5 bases, leaving 25 bases between them. CDR3 length: 17 amino acids. Germline V gene sequence: CDR1 DFQATT, CDR2 SNEGSKA (reference sequence). The CDR3 sequence is CSAPRGSVLVKTGELFF. CDR3 nucleotides: TGCAGTGCCCCCCGGGGTTCAGTATTGGTAAAAACCGGGGAGCTGTTTTTT.

CDR3 amino acids: CASSPTAGTGSYEQYF. In DNA, the CDR3 is TGTGCCAGCAGCCCTACGGCCGGGACAGGGTCCTACGAGCAGTACTTC. The chain uses TRBV12-3 or TRBV12-4 and TRBJ2-7; TRBD1 matches 9 bases. This CDR3 is built from 16 residues. The J segment lost 1 base and the V segment lost 6 bases, leaving 10 bases of the junction unmatched.

Comment on this clonotype: A read error is likely, as this CDR3 ends without the conserved phenylalanine or tryptophan. This chain joins TRBV27 and TRBJ2-7; perhaps TRBD2 as D (6 bases). Trimming pared 3 bases from V and 4 bases from J, leaving 13 bases between. Germline V gene sequence: CDR1 MNHEY, CDR2 SMNVEV (reference sequence). The CDR3 has 14 residues. CDR3 in amino acids: CASSLMAGRYEQYS. The DNA of the CDR3 is TGTGCCAGCAGTTTGATGGCGGGAAGGTACGAGCAGTACTCC.

This clonotype was counted between two and nine times. The rearrangement joins TRBV9 to TRBJ2-3; 7 nucleotides align to TRBD2. There are 16 residues in the CDR3. J was trimmed by 2 bases and V by 0 bases; bases with no gene match: 6. From germline, CDR1 is SGDLS and CDR2 YYNGEE. For the CDR3, the DNA is TGTGCCAGCAGCGTAGGGGGCGGGGGATACACAGATACGCAGTATTTT. Translated, it gives CASSVGGGGYTDTQYF.

The table lists this clonotype with many counts. V is TRBV7-9 and J is TRBJ1-1; D is unresolved. This CDR3 is built from 14 residues. The V end lost 1 base, the J end lost 3 bases, and 9 bases lay between the germline ends. The germline V gene encodes CDR1 SEHNR and CDR2 FQNEAQ (reference sequence). Written as DNA, the CDR3 is TGTGCCAGCAGCTTAGATTCCGGGTACACTGAAGCTTTCTTT. Translation: CASSLDSGYTEAFF. The variable domain in full, with the rest retrieved from reference TRBV7-9 and TRBJ1-1, is DTGVSQNPRHKITKRGQNVTFRCDPISEHNRLYWYRQTLGQGPEFLTYFQNEAQLEKSRLLSDRFSAERPKGSFSTLEIQRTEQGDSAMYLCASSLDSGYTEAFFGQGTRLTVV.

This clonotype was seen at least ten times. V and J are TRBV14 and TRBJ1-2, with TRBD1 identical over 7 bases. Germline V gene lookup returns CDR1 SGHDN and CDR2 FVKESK. The ends lost 3 bases at V and 7 bases at J; junction bases unmatched: 8. The CDR3 contains 14 residues. CDR3 bases: TGTGCCAGCAGCCAGGCGCGACAGGGAGGTGGCTACACCTTC. This encodes CASSQARQGGGYTF.